This is a list of T cell receptor beta chains from one sample in a study of identical twins. TCRdb ran MiXCR on the 5' RACE reads and lists one entry per CDR3 protein. The table has hundreds of thousands of distinct CDR3 sequences, 6% to 9% seen once. The same specimen was also included in a second study, on yellow fever vaccine responses in identical twins.

The material sequenced was memory (CD45RO+) T cells sorted from blood. Receptors were obtained from a woman younger than 35 in good health. Each CDR3 is given with its conserved first and last residue. The D gene is left open where the match is weak. Clone size appears in some rows only: once, few, many, or a class for an expanded clone.

j_call: TRBJ1-3
d_call: NA
clone_size: NA
v_call: TRBV10-3
cdr3_aa: CAISVSGNTIYF
cdr3_nt: TGTGCCATCAGTGTGTCCGGAAACACCATATATTTT

j_call: TRBJ2-1
d_call: NA
clone_size: many
v_call: TRBV3-1
cdr3_aa: CASSFTGRYEQFF
cdr3_nt: TGTGCCAGCAGCTTTACTGGACGCTATGAGCAGTTCTTC

j_call: TRBJ2-5
d_call: NA
clone_size: few
v_call: TRBV5-1
cdr3_aa: CASSLGGTNQETQYF
cdr3_nt: TGCGCCAGCAGCTTGGGCGGGACAAACCAAGAGACCCAGTACTTC

j_call: TRBJ1-2
d_call: TRBD1
clone_size: few
v_call: TRBV28
cdr3_aa: CASRSQGGVVGYTF
cdr3_nt: TGTGCCAGCAGATCACAGGGGGGCGTTGTAGGCTACACCTTC

j_call: TRBJ1-6
d_call: TRBD1
clone_size: NA
v_call: TRBV2
cdr3_aa: CASSGGQASSPLHF
cdr3_nt: TGTGCCAGCAGTGGGGGACAGGCTAGTTCACCCCTCCACTTT

j_call: TRBJ2-5
d_call: TRBD1
clone_size: NA
v_call: TRBV14
cdr3_aa: CASSQYNRGQTQYF
cdr3_nt: TGTGCCAGCAGCCAATACAACAGGGGACAGACCCAGTACTTC

j_call: TRBJ2-1
d_call: NA
clone_size: many
v_call: TRBV9
cdr3_aa: CASSVDIGSPYNEQFF
cdr3_nt: TGTGCCAGCAGCGTAGATATAGGGAGCCCCTACAATGAGCAGTTCTTC

j_call: TRBJ2-3
d_call: TRBD2
clone_size: many
v_call: TRBV25-1
cdr3_aa: CASSEAKLAGGYTDTQYF
cdr3_nt: TGTGCCAGCAGTGAGGCGAAGCTAGCGGGGGGGTACACAGATACGCAGTATTTT

j_call: TRBJ1-1
d_call: NA
clone_size: NA
v_call: TRBV27
cdr3_aa: CASRLVQGNTEAFF
cdr3_nt: TGTGCCAGCAGATTAGTACAGGGGAACACTGAAGCTTTCTTT

j_call: TRBJ2-2
d_call: NA
clone_size: NA
v_call: TRBV5-1
cdr3_aa: CASSLDSRAYTGELFF
cdr3_nt: TGCGCCAGCAGCTTGGATTCCAGGGCGTACACCGGGGAGCTGTTTTTT

j_call: TRBJ2-1
d_call: TRBD2
clone_size: NA
v_call: TRBV7-9
cdr3_aa: CASSLGGSVGDEQFF
cdr3_nt: TGTGCCAGCAGCTTAGGCGGGAGTGTTGGCGATGAGCAGTTCTTC

j_call: TRBJ1-2
d_call: NA
clone_size: NA
v_call: TRBV6-1
cdr3_aa: CASRDGTNYGYTF
cdr3_nt: TGTGCCAGCAGGGACGGAACTAACTATGGCTACACCTTC

j_call: TRBJ2-2
d_call: TRBD1
clone_size: few
v_call: TRBV5-1
cdr3_aa: CASSFTGGQGHTGELFF
cdr3_nt: TGCGCCAGCAGCTTCACGGGGGGACAGGGGCACACCGGGGAGCTGTTTTTT

j_call: TRBJ1-5
d_call: TRBD1
clone_size: many
v_call: TRBV12-3/TRBV12-4
cdr3_aa: CASSSQGVGNQPQHF
cdr3_nt: TGTGCCAGCAGTTCTCAGGGGGTGGGCAATCAGCCCCAGCATTTT

j_call: TRBJ2-1
d_call: NA
clone_size: many
v_call: TRBV27
cdr3_aa: CASSPSPGLLTYNEQFF
cdr3_nt: TGTGCCAGCAGCCCCTCCCCAGGACTGTTGACATACAATGAGCAGTTCTTC

j_call: TRBJ2-7
d_call: NA
clone_size: many
v_call: TRBV27
cdr3_aa: CASRRPGSDTYEQYF
cdr3_nt: TGTGCCAGCAGGCGTCCGGGCTCCGACACCTACGAGCAGTACTTC

j_call: TRBJ2-2
d_call: NA
clone_size: NA
v_call: TRBV2
cdr3_aa: CASSVTGPNTGELFF
cdr3_nt: TGTGCCAGCAGTGTTACCGGACCAAACACCGGGGAGCTGTTTTTT

j_call: TRBJ1-3
d_call: NA
clone_size: many
v_call: TRBV12-3/TRBV12-4
cdr3_aa: CASSLSLEGNTIYF
cdr3_nt: TGTGCCAGCAGTTTATCCCTAGAAGGAAACACCATATATTTT

j_call: TRBJ1-6
d_call: TRBD1
clone_size: many
v_call: TRBV28
cdr3_aa: CASRTGQGTNSPLHF
cdr3_nt: TGTGCCAGCAGGACCGGACAGGGAACGAATTCACCCCTCCACTTT

j_call: TRBJ2-2
d_call: NA
clone_size: few
v_call: TRBV29-1
cdr3_aa: CSVAGSNTGELFF
cdr3_nt: TGCAGCGTTGCGGGGTCGAACACCGGGGAGCTGTTTTTT

j_call: TRBJ1-1
d_call: NA
clone_size: many
v_call: TRBV12-3/TRBV12-4
cdr3_aa: CASSLLGSEAFF
cdr3_nt: TGTGCCAGCAGTTTATTGGGGAGCGAAGCTTTCTTT

j_call: TRBJ2-2
d_call: TRBD1
clone_size: many
v_call: TRBV7-3
cdr3_aa: CASSLRQGSTGELFF
cdr3_nt: TGTGCCAGCAGCTTAAGACAGGGAAGCACCGGGGAGCTGTTTTTT

j_call: TRBJ2-1
d_call: TRBD2
clone_size: NA
v_call: TRBV5-1
cdr3_aa: CASSWGLAGGRGEQFF
cdr3_nt: TGCGCCAGCAGCTGGGGACTAGCGGGAGGCCGGGGTGAGCAGTTCTTC

j_call: TRBJ1-1
d_call: NA
clone_size: many
v_call: TRBV2
cdr3_aa: CASSDNRVTEAFF
cdr3_nt: TGTGCCAGCAGCGATAACAGGGTCACTGAAGCTTTCTTT

j_call: TRBJ2-7
d_call: NA
clone_size: few
v_call: TRBV20-1
cdr3_aa: CSASRAEYEQYF
cdr3_nt: TGCAGTGCTAGTAGGGCTGAATACGAGCAGTACTTC

j_call: TRBJ2-1
d_call: TRBD1
clone_size: NA
v_call: TRBV20-1
cdr3_aa: CSASANRDRAYNEQFF
cdr3_nt: TGCAGTGCTAGTGCGAACCGGGACAGGGCTTACAATGAGCAGTTCTTC

j_call: TRBJ2-3
d_call: NA
clone_size: many
v_call: TRBV20-1
cdr3_aa: CSASGGEMRDTQYF
cdr3_nt: TGCAGTGCTAGTGGTGGGGAAATGCGAGATACGCAGTATTTT

j_call: TRBJ2-7
d_call: TRBD1
clone_size: many
v_call: TRBV5-1
cdr3_aa: CASSLEGALREQYF
cdr3_nt: TGCGCCAGCAGCTTGGAGGGGGCCCTACGCGAGCAGTACTTC

j_call: TRBJ2-2
d_call: TRBD1
clone_size: many
v_call: TRBV24-1
cdr3_aa: CATSDLEAGGETGELFF
cdr3_nt: TGTGCCACCAGTGATCTGGAGGCAGGGGGCGAGACCGGGGAGCTGTTTTTT

j_call: TRBJ1-1
d_call: NA
clone_size: many
v_call: TRBV7-8
cdr3_aa: CASSLTGLNTEAFF
cdr3_nt: TGTGCCAGCAGCTTAACAGGGTTGAACACTGAAGCTTTCTTT

j_call: TRBJ2-5
d_call: TRBD2
clone_size: NA
v_call: TRBV7-8
cdr3_aa: CASSLISGGAKTQYF
cdr3_nt: TGTGCCAGCAGCTTAATTAGCGGGGGGGCAAAGACCCAGTACTTC

j_call: TRBJ1-1
d_call: NA
clone_size: few
v_call: TRBV3-1
cdr3_aa: CASSRSGGVNTEAFF
cdr3_nt: TGTGCCAGCAGCCGATCGGGGGGTGTTAACACTGAAGCTTTCTTT

j_call: TRBJ2-3
d_call: NA
clone_size: many
v_call: TRBV7-2
cdr3_aa: CASSFDTDTQYF
cdr3_nt: TGTGCCAGCAGCTTTGACACAGATACGCAGTATTTT

j_call: TRBJ2-5
d_call: TRBD1
clone_size: many
v_call: TRBV28
cdr3_aa: CASSTTGTGQETQYF
cdr3_nt: TGTGCCAGCAGCACTACAGGGACAGGACAAGAGACCCAGTACTTC

j_call: TRBJ2-6
d_call: NA
clone_size: NA
v_call: TRBV2
cdr3_aa: CASRKLLQGGPGRGANVLTF
cdr3_nt: TGTGCCAGCAGGAAACTACTACAGGGAGGGCCTGGAAGAGGGGCCAACGTCCTGACTTTC

j_call: TRBJ2-7
d_call: NA
clone_size: many
v_call: TRBV7-3
cdr3_aa: CASSYQPSNEQYF
cdr3_nt: TGTGCCAGCAGCTACCAGCCCTCCAACGAGCAGTACTTC

j_call: TRBJ2-2
d_call: NA
clone_size: many
v_call: TRBV6-2/TRBV6-3
cdr3_aa: CASSDLDSSTGELFF
cdr3_nt: TGTGCCAGCAGTGACCTGGACAGTTCCACCGGGGAGCTGTTTTTT

j_call: TRBJ2-7
d_call: NA
clone_size: few
v_call: TRBV11-2
cdr3_aa: CASSLDGGWRSSYEQYF
cdr3_nt: TGTGCCAGCAGCTTAGATGGTGGTTGGAGGAGCTCCTACGAGCAGTACTTC

j_call: TRBJ2-7
d_call: NA
clone_size: NA
v_call: TRBV20-1
cdr3_aa: CSARDPGSSYEQYF
cdr3_nt: TGCAGTGCTAGAGATCCCGGTAGCTCCTACGAGCAGTACTTC

j_call: TRBJ2-7
d_call: NA
clone_size: NA
v_call: TRBV6-6
cdr3_aa: CASRDVRYEQYF
cdr3_nt: TGTGCCAGCAGGGACGTGAGGTACGAGCAGTACTTC